The 3 T cell receptor beta chains in this list originate from one sample, sequenced in a study of CD8+ T cells in alopecia areata. The treatment was: oral pan-JAK inhibitor, 5-10 mg twice daily. It was cDNA, reverse transcribed from extracted RNA, that served as the sequencing template. Sequencing was performed with immunoSEQ multiplex PCR; in TCRdb, only in-frame clones are kept and a portion is missing. The table includes approximately 280,000 clones, roughly 60% detected once. The sequencing here drew on CD4+ T cells sorted from blood, taken at week 24, from a patient treated with tofacitinib. The receptors shown here come from a human donor with alopecia areata.

This clone has a single count. The chain recombines TRBV9 with TRBJ2-7, with D unclear. Germline CDR1 reads SGDLS; CDR2 reads YYNGEE. This CDR3 comprises 14 residues. Trimming left V 1 base short and J 2 bases short, with 10 bases between. This chain's CDR3 is CASSVSLAAYEQYF. The CDR3 bases are TGTGCCAGCAGCGTATCCCTGGCGGCCTACGAGCAGTACTTC.

This clone was counted a few times. The rearrangement uses TRBV15 and TRBJ1-3; the D gene is possibly TRBD1 (5 bases). The germline V gene has CDR1 LNHNV and CDR2 YYDKDF (reference sequence). V lost 0 bases and J lost 0, with 12 bases in between. CDR3 length: 17 amino acids. For the CDR3, the DNA is TGTGCCACCAGCAGAGATAGGGGACGCTCCTCTGGAAACACCATATATTTT. Protein sequence: CATSRDRGRSSGNTIYF.

In this sample, this clone turned up a few times. The chain employs TRBV29-1 and TRBJ1-1; no firm D call. This CDR3 spans 13 amino acids. Germline V gene lookup returns CDR1 SQVTM and CDR2 ANQGSEA. The V end lost 2 bases, the J end lost 10 bases, and 17 bases lay between the germline ends. The CDR3 is CSVESWENSGAFF. DNA for the CDR3: TGCAGCGTTGAATCCTGGGAGAATAGTGGAGCTTTCTTT.